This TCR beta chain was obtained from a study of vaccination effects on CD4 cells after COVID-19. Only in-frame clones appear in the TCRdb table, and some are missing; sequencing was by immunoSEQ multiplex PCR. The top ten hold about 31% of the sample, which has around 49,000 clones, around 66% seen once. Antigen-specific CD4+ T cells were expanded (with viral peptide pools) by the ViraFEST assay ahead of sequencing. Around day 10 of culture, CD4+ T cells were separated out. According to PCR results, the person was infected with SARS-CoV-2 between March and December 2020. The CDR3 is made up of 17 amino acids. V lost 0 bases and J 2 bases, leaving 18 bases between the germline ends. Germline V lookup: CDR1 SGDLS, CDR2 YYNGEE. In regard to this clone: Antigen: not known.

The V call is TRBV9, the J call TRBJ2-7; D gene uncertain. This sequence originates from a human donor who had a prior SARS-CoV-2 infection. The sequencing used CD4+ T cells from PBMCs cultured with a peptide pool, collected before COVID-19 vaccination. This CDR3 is CASSVVWEQRETYEQYF. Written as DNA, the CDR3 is TGTGCCAGCAGCGTAGTTTGGGAACAGCGAGAAACCTACGAGCAGTACTTC.